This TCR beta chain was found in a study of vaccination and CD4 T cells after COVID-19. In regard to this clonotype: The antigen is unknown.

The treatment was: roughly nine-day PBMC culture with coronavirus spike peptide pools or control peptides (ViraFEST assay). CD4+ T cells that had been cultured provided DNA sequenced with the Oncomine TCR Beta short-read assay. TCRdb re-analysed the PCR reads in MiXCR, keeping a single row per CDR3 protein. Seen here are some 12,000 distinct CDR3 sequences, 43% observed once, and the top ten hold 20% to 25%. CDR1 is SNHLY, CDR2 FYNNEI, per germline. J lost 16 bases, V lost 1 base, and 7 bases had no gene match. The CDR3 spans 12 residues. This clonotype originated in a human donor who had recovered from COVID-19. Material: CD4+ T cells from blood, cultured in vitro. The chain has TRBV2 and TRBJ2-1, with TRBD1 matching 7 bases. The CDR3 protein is CASSEVPDRPFF. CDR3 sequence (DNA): TGTGCCAGCAGTGAAGTCCCGGACAGGCCTTTCTTC.